Listed here are 15 T cell receptor beta chains from one sample, sequenced in a study of OX40 agonist ivuxolimab in advanced cancers. The assay was immunoSEQ multiplex PCR, and TCRdb's table has in-frame clones only and misses some. The sample records about 63,000 clones, around 81% being singletons. Specimen: CD4+ or CD8+ T cells sorted from blood, collected in a trial of the OX40 agonist ivuxolimab. The receptors were gathered from an adult with an advanced solid tumor such as melanoma, head and neck, liver or kidney cancer.

V gene TRBV4-3 combines with J gene TRBJ1-4; TRBD1 might be the D (5 bases). V was shortened by 3 bases and J by 13 bases, with 18 bases between the two germline ends. CDR3 length: 14 amino acids. Germline V lookup: CDR1 LGHNA, CDR2 YSLEER. The CDR3 DNA reads TGCGCCAGCAGCCACGCCGGGGGGAATAAGGCACTGTTTTTT. Translated, it gives CASSHAGGNKALFF.

This CDR3 reads CASSQDLDSSLSNQPQHF. The DNA for the CDR3 is TGTGCCAGCAGCCAAGATCTCGACAGTTCCTTAAGCAATCAGCCCCAGCATTTT. The V gene is TRBV4-2, the J gene TRBJ1-5, with D perhaps matching TRBD1 (5 bases). CDR1 is LGHNA, CDR2 YNFKEQ, per germline. V lost 0 bases to trimming and J lost 1 base, with 16 bases between them. The CDR3 runs to 18 residues.

This clone was observed a handful of times. The same CDR3 arises from other DNA sequences in this sample as well. This chain uses TRBV2 with TRBJ1-3; no firm D call. This CDR3 spans 13 amino acids. Between the trimmed V and J ends, which lost 4 bases and 0 bases, there was a span of 4 bases. Germline V lookup: CDR1 SNHLY, CDR2 FYNNEI. The CDR3 reads CASSVSSGNTIYF. CDR3 sequence (DNA): TGTGCCAGCAGTGTCAGCTCTGGAAACACCATATATTTT.

This sequence joins TRBV5-4 and TRBJ2-3, with 10 bases lining up with TRBD2. This CDR3 region has 17 residues. Unmatched junction bases numbered 14, after V lost 4 bases and J lost 6 bases. CDR1 is SGHNT, CDR2 YYREEE, per germline (reference sequence). CDR3 amino acids: CASSPGSGGAGGDTQYF. CDR3 DNA: TGTGCCAGCAGCCCCGGGAGCGGGGGGGCGGGTGGTGATACGCAGTATTTT.

The chain is built from TRBV27 and TRBJ1-1; no reliable D call. This CDR3 spans 13 amino acids. V was pared by 4 bases and J by 0 bases, with 6 bases between. Germline CDR1 MNHEY, CDR2 SMNVEV (reference sequence). CDR3 bases: TGTGCCAGCAGTTCGACGGTGAACACTGAAGCTTTCTTT. This codes for CASSSTVNTEAFF.

This clone turned up a few times. The chain is built from TRBV5-1 and TRBJ2-4; TRBD1 or TRBD2 may be the D gene (7 bases each). Trimming took off 3 bases at V and 0 bases at J, with 22 bases between the two ends. The length of the CDR3 is 19 residues. Germline V gene lookup returns CDR1 SGHRS and CDR2 YFSETQ. The CDR3 region is CASSSTGAGGFLAKNIQYF. DNA of the CDR3: TGCGCCAGCAGCTCTACAGGGGCCGGGGGGTTTCTAGCCAAAAACATTCAGTACTTC. Using reference TRBV5-1 and TRBJ2-4 for the parts outside the CDR3, the full variable domain is KAGVTQTPRYLIKTRGQQVTLSCSPISGHRSVSWYQQTPGQGLQFLFEYFSETQRNKGNFPGRFSGRQFSNSRSEMNVSTLELGDSALYLCASSSTGAGGFLAKNIQYFGAGTRLSVL.

The V gene is TRBV28, the J gene TRBJ1-2, with 7 bases lining up with TRBD1. CDR1 MDHEN and CDR2 SYDVKM come from the germline V gene. V was clipped by 6 bases and J by 6 bases; unmatched bases: 7. The CDR3 covers 13 residues. Written as DNA, the CDR3 is TGTGCCAGCAGCCGGGACAGTTTTGATGGCTACACCTTC. Translating gives CASSRDSFDGYTF.

The V call is TRBV6-5, the J call TRBJ1-6; D gene unclear. Trimming removed 6 bases at V and 6 bases at J, with 12 bases between. This CDR3 spans 14 amino acids. Germline V gene sequence: CDR1 MNHEY, CDR2 SVGAGI. The CDR3 DNA sequence: TGTGCCAGCAGGATCCTCTGGGCTAATTCACCCCTCCACTTT. Translated, it gives CASRILWANSPLHF.

The chain is built from TRBV5-4 and TRBJ2-7; 11 bases match TRBD2. The V gene's germline CDR1 is SGHNT and CDR2 YYREEE (reference sequence). The CDR3 covers 14 residues. Unmatched junction bases numbered 7, after V lost 5 bases and J lost 6 bases. The CDR3, as DNA: TGTGCCAGCAGTGCCCCTAGCGGGGGGCGCGAGCAGTACTTC. This encodes CASSAPSGGREQYF. Filled out from reference TRBV5-4 and TRBJ2-7, the complete variable domain reads ETGVTQSPTHLIKTRGQQVTLRCSSQSGHNTVSWYQQALGQGPQFIFQYYREEENGRGNFPPRFSGLQFPNYSSELNVNALELDDSALYLCASSAPSGGREQYFGPGTRLTVT.

This chain connects TRBV30 to TRBJ2-1; D ambiguous. This CDR3 is 13 amino acids long. The germline gives CDR1 GTSNPN, CDR2 SVGIG (reference sequence). Trimming took off 0 bases at V and 7 bases at J, with 10 bases between the two ends. The CDR3: CAWSVQVGNEQFF. CDR3 coding DNA: TGTGCCTGGAGTGTACAAGTTGGGAATGAGCAGTTCTTC.

This clone appeared a few times. The chain is built from TRBV5-5 and TRBJ1-5; D uncertain. V shed 1 base and J shed 0 bases, with 8 bases lying between them. Looked up from germline, CDR1 is SGHKS and CDR2 is YYEKEE (reference sequence). The CDR3 runs 15 residues. CDR3 loop: CASSLTPYSNQPQHF. The CDR3 bases are TGTGCCAGCAGCTTGACCCCGTATAGCAATCAGCCCCAGCATTTT.

The CDR3: CASSQVGRTTSYEQYF. The CDR3 DNA is TGCGCCAGCAGCCAAGTAGGCCGCACCACATCCTACGAGCAGTACTTC. This chain joins TRBV4-1 and TRBJ2-7; D ambiguous. Deletions cut 1 base from V and 1 base from J, with 14 bases between. Germline CDR1 reads MGHRA; CDR2 reads YSYEKL. The CDR3 sequence is 16 residues long.

This clone appeared a single time. The gene calls are TRBV6-1 and TRBJ2-2; 7 bases map to TRBD1. Germline loops: CDR1 MNHNS, CDR2 SASEGT. This CDR3 contains 15 residues. Trimming at V came to 0 bases and at J to 4 bases, leaving 2 bases not matched to a gene. The CDR3 DNA reads as TGTGCCAGCAGTGAAGCGAGGGGGCCCACCGGGGAGCTGTTTTTT. Its translation: CASSEARGPTGELFF.

This clone was detected only a few times. The chain combines TRBV30 with TRBJ1-6; 9 nucleotides match TRBD1. The CDR3 extends over 14 amino acids. CDR1 GTSNPN and CDR2 SVGIG come from the germline V gene (reference sequence). V trimming: 2 bases; J trimming: 7 bases; junction bases outside the gene matches: 3. As DNA, the CDR3 is TGTGCCTGGAGTTTCGGACAGGGGAATTCACCCCTCCACTTT. As protein: CAWSFGQGNSPLHF.

The chain recombines TRBV7-9 with TRBJ2-2, with D possibly being TRBD1 (5 bases). With 8 bases removed from V and 6 bases from J, the gap between germline ends came to 13 bases. The CDR3 covers 13 residues. Germline lookup yields CDR1 SEHNR and CDR2 FQNEAQ (reference sequence). The DNA for the CDR3 is TGTGCCAGCGCCAGGGAAGGTCCCGGGGAGCTGTTTTTT. This sequence encodes CASAREGPGELFF.